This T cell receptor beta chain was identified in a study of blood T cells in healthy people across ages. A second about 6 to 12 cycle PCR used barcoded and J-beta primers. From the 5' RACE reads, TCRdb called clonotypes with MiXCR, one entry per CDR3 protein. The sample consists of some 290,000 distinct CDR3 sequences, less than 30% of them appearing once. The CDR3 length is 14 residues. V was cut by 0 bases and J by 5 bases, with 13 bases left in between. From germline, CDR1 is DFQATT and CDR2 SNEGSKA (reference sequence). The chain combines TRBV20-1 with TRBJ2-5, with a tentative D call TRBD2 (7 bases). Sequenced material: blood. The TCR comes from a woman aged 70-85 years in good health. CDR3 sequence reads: CSARDGGASETQYF. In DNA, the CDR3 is TGCAGTGCTAGAGATGGGGGGGCTTCGGAGACCCAGTACTTC.